This TCR beta chain was found in a study of PD-1 blockade in classical Hodgkin lymphoma. Sample time point: newly diagnosed, previously untreated cHL patient sample. Comparison relied on PBMCs that came from newly diagnosed, untreated classical Hodgkin lymphoma. The V end lost 5 bases, the J end lost 7 bases, and 15 bases lay between the germline ends. This CDR3 has 13 residues. Germline V lookup: CDR1 SNHLY, CDR2 FYNNEI. As for this clone: Its target is unknown.

Data came from immunoSEQ multiplex PCR; TCRdb stores just in-frame clones and leaves some out. The sample includes tens of thousands of clones, 80% to 95% of them seen just once. The study, taken as a whole, reports: With respect to the repertoire differences, their causes, possibly disease activity or prior therapy, remain undefined. Baseline TCR diversity was reportedly lower in newly diagnosed patients than in healthy donors. It was reported as lower still in relapsed/refractory patients.

This chain uses TRBV2 with TRBJ2-7; D gene uncertain. Sequenced sample: peripheral blood mononuclear cells (PBMCs). The TCR comes from a human donor with classical Hodgkin lymphoma. The CDR3 loop is CASSTRALGEQYF. The CDR3 region has the DNA TGTGCCAGCAGTACCCGGGCGCTCGGGGAGCAGTACTTC.